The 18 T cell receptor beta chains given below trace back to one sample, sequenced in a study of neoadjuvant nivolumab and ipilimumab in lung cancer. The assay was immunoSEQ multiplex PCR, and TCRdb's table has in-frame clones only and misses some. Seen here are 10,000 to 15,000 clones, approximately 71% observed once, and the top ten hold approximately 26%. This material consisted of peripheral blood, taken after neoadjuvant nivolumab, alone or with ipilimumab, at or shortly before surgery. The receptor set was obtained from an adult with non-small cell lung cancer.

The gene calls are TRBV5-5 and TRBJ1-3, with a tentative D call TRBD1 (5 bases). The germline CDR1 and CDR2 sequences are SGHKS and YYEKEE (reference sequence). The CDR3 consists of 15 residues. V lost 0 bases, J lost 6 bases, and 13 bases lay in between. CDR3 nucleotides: TGTGCCAGCAGCTTGGGCCCGGTGGGGACAAACACCATATATTTT. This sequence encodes CASSLGPVGTNTIYF.

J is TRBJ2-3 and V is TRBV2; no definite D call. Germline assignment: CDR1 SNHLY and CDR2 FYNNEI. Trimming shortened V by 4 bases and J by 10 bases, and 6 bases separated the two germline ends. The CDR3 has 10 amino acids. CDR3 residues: CASSVTAQYF. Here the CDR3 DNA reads TGTGCCAGCAGTGTGACCGCGCAGTATTTT. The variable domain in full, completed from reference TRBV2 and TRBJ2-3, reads EPEVTQTPSHQVTQMGQEVILRCVPISNHLYFYWYRQILGQKVEFLVSFYNNEISEKSEIFDDQFSVERPDGSNFTLKIRSTKLEDSAMYFCASSVTAQYFGPGTRLTVL.

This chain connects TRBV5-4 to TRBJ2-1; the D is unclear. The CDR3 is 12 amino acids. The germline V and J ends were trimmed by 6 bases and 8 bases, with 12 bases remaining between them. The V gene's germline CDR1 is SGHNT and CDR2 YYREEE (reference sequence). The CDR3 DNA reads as TGTGCCAGCACCCTGAATCTGGATGAGCAGTTCTTC. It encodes CASTLNLDEQFF.

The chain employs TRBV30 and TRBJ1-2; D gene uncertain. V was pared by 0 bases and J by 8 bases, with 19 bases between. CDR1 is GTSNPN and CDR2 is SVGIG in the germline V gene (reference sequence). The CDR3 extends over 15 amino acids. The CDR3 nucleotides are TGTGCCTGGAGTGTAGGCGGGATATTCGGCCCCGGCTACACCTTC. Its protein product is CAWSVGGIFGPGYTF.

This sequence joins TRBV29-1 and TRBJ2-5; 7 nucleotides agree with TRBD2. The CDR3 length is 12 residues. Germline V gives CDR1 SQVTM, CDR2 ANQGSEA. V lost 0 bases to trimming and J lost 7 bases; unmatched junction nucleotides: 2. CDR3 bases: TGCAGCGTTGAAGAGCCGGGGGGGACCCAGTACTTC. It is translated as CSVEEPGGTQYF.

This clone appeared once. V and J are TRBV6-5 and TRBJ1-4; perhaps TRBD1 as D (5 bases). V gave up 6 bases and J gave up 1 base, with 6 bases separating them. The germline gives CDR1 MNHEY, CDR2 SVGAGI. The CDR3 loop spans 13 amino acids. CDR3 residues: CASRGRTNEKLFF. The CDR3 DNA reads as TGTGCCAGCAGGGGACGAACTAATGAAAAACTGTTTTTT.

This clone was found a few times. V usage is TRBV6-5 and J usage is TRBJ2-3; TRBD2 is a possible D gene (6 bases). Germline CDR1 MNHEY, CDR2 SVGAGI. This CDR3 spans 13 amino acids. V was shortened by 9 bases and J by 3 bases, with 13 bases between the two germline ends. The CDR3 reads CASSTRRTDTQYF. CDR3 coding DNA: TGTGCCAGTTCGACTAGGCGGACAGATACGCAGTATTTT.

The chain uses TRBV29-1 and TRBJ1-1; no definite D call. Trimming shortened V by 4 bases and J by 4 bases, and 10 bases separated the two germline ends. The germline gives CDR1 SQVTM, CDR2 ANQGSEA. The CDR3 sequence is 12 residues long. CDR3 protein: CSVGRESTEAFF. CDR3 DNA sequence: TGCAGCGTTGGGAGGGAATCCACTGAAGCTTTCTTT.

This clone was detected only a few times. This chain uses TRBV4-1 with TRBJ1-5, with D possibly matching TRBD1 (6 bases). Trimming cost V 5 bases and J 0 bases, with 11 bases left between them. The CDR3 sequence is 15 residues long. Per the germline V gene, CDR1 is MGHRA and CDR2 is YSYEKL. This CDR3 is CASSAGHNSNQPQHF. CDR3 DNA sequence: TGCGCCAGCAGCGCGGGACACAATAGCAATCAGCCCCAGCATTTT.

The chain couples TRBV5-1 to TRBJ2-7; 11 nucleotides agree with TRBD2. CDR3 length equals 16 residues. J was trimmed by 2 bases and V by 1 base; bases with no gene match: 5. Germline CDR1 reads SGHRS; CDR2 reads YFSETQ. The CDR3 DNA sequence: TGCGCCAGCAGCTTGTCAACTAGCGGGAGTCCCTACGAGCAGTACTTC. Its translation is CASSLSTSGSPYEQYF. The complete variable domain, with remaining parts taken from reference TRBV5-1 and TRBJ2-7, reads KAGVTQTPRYLIKTRGQQVTLSCSPISGHRSVSWYQQTPGQGLQFLFEYFSETQRNKGNFPGRFSGRQFSNSRSEMNVSTLELGDSALYLCASSLSTSGSPYEQYFGPGTRLTVT.

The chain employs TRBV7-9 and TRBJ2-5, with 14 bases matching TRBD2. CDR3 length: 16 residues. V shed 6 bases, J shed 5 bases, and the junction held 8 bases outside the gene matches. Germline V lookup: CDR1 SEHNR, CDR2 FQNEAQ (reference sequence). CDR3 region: CASRPGLAGERETQYF. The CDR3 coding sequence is TGTGCCAGCAGACCGGGACTAGCGGGAGAGAGGGAGACCCAGTACTTC.

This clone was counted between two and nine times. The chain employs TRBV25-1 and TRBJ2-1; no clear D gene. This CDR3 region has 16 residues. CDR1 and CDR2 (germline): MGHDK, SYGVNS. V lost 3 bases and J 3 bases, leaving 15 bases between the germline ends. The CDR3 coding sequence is TGTGCCAGCAGTGATAGCCAGTCAGGAATCTACAATGAGCAGTTCTTC. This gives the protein CASSDSQSGIYNEQFF.

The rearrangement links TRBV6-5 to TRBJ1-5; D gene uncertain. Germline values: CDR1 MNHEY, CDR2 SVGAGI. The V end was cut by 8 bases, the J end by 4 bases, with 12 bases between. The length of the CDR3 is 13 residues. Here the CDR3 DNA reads TGTGCCAGCGTGCTGAGGGCGAATCAGCCCCAGCATTTT. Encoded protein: CASVLRANQPQHF.

CDR3 sequence: CATVGPSYEQYF. The DNA for the CDR3 is TGTGCCACCGTGGGCCCTTCCTACGAGCAGTACTTC. The chain employs TRBV27 and TRBJ2-7, with D uncertain. This CDR3 contains 12 residues. V was cut by 10 bases and J by 1 base, with 11 bases left in between. The germline CDR1 and CDR2 sequences are MNHEY and SMNVEV (reference sequence).

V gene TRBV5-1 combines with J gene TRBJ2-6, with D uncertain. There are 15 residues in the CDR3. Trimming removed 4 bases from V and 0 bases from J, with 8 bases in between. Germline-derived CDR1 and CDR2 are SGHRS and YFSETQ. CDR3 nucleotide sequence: TGCGCCAGCAGCCGAGACGGCTCTGGGGCCAACGTCCTGACTTTC. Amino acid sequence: CASSRDGSGANVLTF. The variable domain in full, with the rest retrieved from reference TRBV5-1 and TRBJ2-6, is KAGVTQTPRYLIKTRGQQVTLSCSPISGHRSVSWYQQTPGQGLQFLFEYFSETQRNKGNFPGRFSGRQFSNSRSEMNVSTLELGDSALYLCASSRDGSGANVLTFGAGSRLTVL.

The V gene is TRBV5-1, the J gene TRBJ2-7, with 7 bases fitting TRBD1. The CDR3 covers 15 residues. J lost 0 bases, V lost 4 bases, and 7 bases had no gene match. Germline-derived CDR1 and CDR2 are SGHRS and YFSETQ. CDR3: CASSPGTESSYEQYF. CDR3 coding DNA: TGCGCCAGCAGCCCGGGGACAGAAAGCTCCTACGAGCAGTACTTC.

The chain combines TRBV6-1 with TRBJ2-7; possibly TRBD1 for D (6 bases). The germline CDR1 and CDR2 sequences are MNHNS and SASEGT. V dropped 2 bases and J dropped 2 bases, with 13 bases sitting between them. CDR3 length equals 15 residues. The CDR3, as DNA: TGTGCCAGCAGTGAATGGGACACTCAAACCTACGAGCAGTACTTC. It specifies CASSEWDTQTYEQYF.

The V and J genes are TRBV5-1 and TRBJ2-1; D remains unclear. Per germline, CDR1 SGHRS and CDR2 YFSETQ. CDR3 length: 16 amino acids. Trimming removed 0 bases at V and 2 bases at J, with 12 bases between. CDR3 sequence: CASSLVSGGAYNEQFF. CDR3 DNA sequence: TGCGCCAGCAGCTTGGTATCCGGCGGAGCCTACAATGAGCAGTTCTTC.